A single sample gave rise to the 18 T cell receptor beta chains below, sequenced in a study of cytomegalovirus exposure and HLA in healthy donors. The PCR ran on 60 Vbeta and 13 Jbeta primers. Method: immunoSEQ multiplex PCR; TCRdb's copy keeps in-frame clones and lacks some. Of fewer than 150,000 clones in the sample, approximately 74% were seen once. Specimen: PBMCs. Receptors originate from a woman aged 40 to 50 in good health and CMV-seropositive.

The chain employs TRBV5-8 and TRBJ2-3; 8 bases line up with TRBD1. This CDR3 spans 14 amino acids. In germline, CDR1 is SGHTS, CDR2 YDEGEE. Losses at the gene ends were 1 base for V and 6 bases for J; bases not matched to a gene: 4. CDR3 DNA sequence: TGTGCCAGCAGCTTGCGGGACAGGTCTGATACGCAGTATTTT. This encodes CASSLRDRSDTQYF.

This chain joins TRBV6-1 and TRBJ1-5; D is perhaps TRBD1 (5 bases). The germline V and J ends were trimmed by 5 bases and 4 bases, with 9 bases remaining between them. There are 13 residues in the CDR3. The V gene's germline CDR1 is MNHNS and CDR2 SASEGT. In nucleotides, the CDR3 is TGTGCCAGCAGTTCTCGGGGGAATCAGCCCCAGCATTTT. Protein sequence: CASSSRGNQPQHF.

The rearrangement links TRBV9 to TRBJ2-3; 9 nucleotides agree with TRBD2. Trimming cost V 6 bases and J 0 bases; bases outside gene matches: 11. This CDR3 spans 17 amino acids. Germline assignment: CDR1 SGDLS and CDR2 YYNGEE. For the CDR3, the DNA is TGTGCCAGCACCCGGACTAGCGTACCAACTAGCACAGATACGCAGTATTTT. Translating gives CASTRTSVPTSTDTQYF.

V usage is TRBV18 and J usage is TRBJ2-5; D is undetermined. V was pared by 0 bases and J by 4 bases, with 12 bases between. This CDR3 has 15 residues. Germline CDR1 KGHSH, CDR2 LQKENI. The CDR3 nucleotides read TGTGCCAGCTCACCACCTTCCTTAGATCCAGAGACCCAGTACTTC. Protein: CASSPPSLDPETQYF.

The chain is built from TRBV7-2 and TRBJ2-7; 8 bases map to TRBD1. CDR3 size: 15 residues. The germline CDR1 and CDR2 sequences are SGHTA and FQGNSA. V trimming: 3 bases; J trimming: 3 bases; junction bases outside the gene matches: 7. In DNA, the CDR3 is TGTGCCAGCAGCTTGAAAGCAACAGGGGGCTACGAGCAGTACTTC. It codes for CASSLKATGGYEQYF.

Only a few counts were recorded for this clone. The chain is built from TRBV18 and TRBJ1-1; D not certain. The CDR3 loop spans 11 amino acids. Germline CDR1 KGHSH, CDR2 LQKENI. V was cut by 3 bases and J by 6 bases, with 5 bases left in between. CDR3 nucleotide sequence: TGTGCCAGCTCACCCGGGTCTGAAGCTTTCTTT. This translates into CASSPGSEAFF.

This chain connects TRBV19 to TRBJ1-6; 7 bases align to TRBD1. Germline values: CDR1 LNHDA, CDR2 SQIVND (reference sequence). V lost 3 bases, J lost 5 bases, and 7 bases stayed unmatched. CDR3 length equals 16 residues. This chain's CDR3 is CASSMGSGQHNSPLHF. Here the CDR3 DNA reads TGTGCCAGTAGTATGGGCTCGGGACAGCATAATTCACCCCTCCACTTT.

This chain joins TRBV11-3 and TRBJ2-7, with 10 bases identical to TRBD2. Per germline, CDR1 SGHNT and CDR2 YENEEA. Trimming cost V 6 bases and J 4 bases; bases outside gene matches: 9. The CDR3 covers 15 residues. The CDR3 here is CASSSSGRAVYEQYF. The DNA for the CDR3 is TGTGCCAGCAGTTCCAGCGGGAGGGCCGTTTACGAGCAGTACTTC.

V and J are TRBV7-9 and TRBJ1-2; no reliable D call. Looked up from germline, CDR1 is SEHNR and CDR2 is FQNEAQ (reference sequence). The CDR3 has 14 residues. Deletions cut 1 base from V and 4 bases from J, with 10 bases between. CDR3 in amino acids: CASSLDRELYGYTF. The CDR3 DNA is TGTGCCAGCAGCTTAGACCGGGAACTCTATGGCTACACCTTC.

The chain has TRBV30 and TRBJ2-1, with D possibly being TRBD1 (6 bases). The length of the CDR3 is 13 residues. Germline V gene sequence: CDR1 GTSNPN, CDR2 SVGIG (reference sequence). The V and J ends lost 7 bases and 7 bases respectively, with 17 bases between them. CDR3: CASLGRGTNEQFF. The CDR3 DNA is TGTGCCTCCCTGGGTAGGGGGACGAATGAGCAGTTCTTC.

V is TRBV5-1 and J is TRBJ2-5; TRBD2 might be the D (6 bases). Germline-derived CDR1 and CDR2 are SGHRS and YFSETQ. Trimming removed 0 bases at V and 1 base at J, with 13 bases between. The CDR3 has 16 amino acids. CDR3 DNA: TGCGCCAGCAGCTTGGGAGGTCGGACTACCCAAGAGACCCAGTACTTC. This encodes CASSLGGRTTQETQYF.

V is TRBV5-1 and J is TRBJ2-5; TRBD1 matches 9 bases. The J segment lost 5 bases and the V segment lost 0 bases, leaving 11 bases of the junction unmatched. This CDR3 has 17 residues. Germline values: CDR1 SGHRS, CDR2 YFSETQ. CDR3: CASSLGATTGGAETQYF. Here the CDR3 DNA reads TGCGCCAGCAGCTTGGGGGCCACTACAGGGGGCGCGGAGACCCAGTACTTC.

V is TRBV7-9 and J is TRBJ1-3; the D is unclear. Germline V gene sequence: CDR1 SEHNR, CDR2 FQNEAQ (reference sequence). The CDR3 consists of 15 residues. V was clipped by 1 base and J by 0 bases, with 7 bases between them. The CDR3 DNA sequence: TGTGCCAGCAGCTTAGGGAGCCTCTCTGGAAACACCATATATTTT. This translates into CASSLGSLSGNTIYF.

This chain links TRBV4-2 with TRBJ1-4; D is possibly TRBD1 (5 bases). V lost 1 base, J lost 5 bases, and 14 bases lay in between. CDR3 length: 16 amino acids. Germline assignment: CDR1 LGHNA and CDR2 YNFKEQ. CDR3 nucleotides: TGTGCCAGCAGCCAAGTTCCGGACATACGAAATGAAAAACTGTTTTTT. This gives the protein CASSQVPDIRNEKLFF.

The V gene is TRBV7-2, the J gene TRBJ2-5; 12 nucleotides line up with TRBD1. The ends lost 0 bases at V and 5 bases at J; junction bases unmatched: 10. Germline values: CDR1 SGHTA, CDR2 FQGNSA. CDR3 length: 18 residues. CDR3 loop: CASSLAYPGQGAGETQYF. The CDR3 nucleotides read TGTGCCAGCAGCTTAGCCTACCCGGGACAGGGGGCCGGGGAGACCCAGTACTTC. The full variable domain, in which reference TRBV7-2 and TRBJ2-5 provide the parts outside the CDR3, is GAGVSQSPSNKVTEKGKDVELRCDPISGHTALYWYRQSLGQGLEFLIYFQGNSAPDKSGLPSDRFSAERTGGSVSTLTIQRTQQEDSAVYLCASSLAYPGQGAGETQYFGPGTRLLVL.

The chain couples TRBV18 to TRBJ2-1; maybe TRBD2 (6 bases). Trimming took 2 bases from V and 0 from J, leaving 11 bases between them. Germline V lookup: CDR1 KGHSH, CDR2 LQKENI. The CDR3 has 16 residues. The CDR3 DNA follows: TGTGCCAGCTCACCAGTATCCGGGAGCTCCTACAATGAGCAGTTCTTC. Amino acid sequence: CASSPVSGSSYNEQFF.

This clone was observed a handful of times. This rearrangement joins TRBV28 to TRBJ1-1, with D hard to call. V was clipped by 5 bases and J by 3 bases, with 10 bases between them. The CDR3 extends over 13 amino acids. Germline lookup yields CDR1 MDHEN and CDR2 SYDVKM. The CDR3 DNA is TGTGCCAGCAGTCCCCGCGCGGACACTGAAGCTTTCTTT. This translates into CASSPRADTEAFF.

The V call is TRBV5-6, the J call TRBJ1-1; D gene ambiguous. This CDR3 has 14 amino acids. Per the germline V gene, CDR1 is SGHDT and CDR2 is YYEEEE. V was shortened by 0 bases and J by 3 bases, with 9 bases between the two germline ends. The CDR3 nucleotides are TGTGCCAGCAGCTTGGTTTCTACTGACACTGAAGCTTTCTTT. Its translation is CASSLVSTDTEAFF.